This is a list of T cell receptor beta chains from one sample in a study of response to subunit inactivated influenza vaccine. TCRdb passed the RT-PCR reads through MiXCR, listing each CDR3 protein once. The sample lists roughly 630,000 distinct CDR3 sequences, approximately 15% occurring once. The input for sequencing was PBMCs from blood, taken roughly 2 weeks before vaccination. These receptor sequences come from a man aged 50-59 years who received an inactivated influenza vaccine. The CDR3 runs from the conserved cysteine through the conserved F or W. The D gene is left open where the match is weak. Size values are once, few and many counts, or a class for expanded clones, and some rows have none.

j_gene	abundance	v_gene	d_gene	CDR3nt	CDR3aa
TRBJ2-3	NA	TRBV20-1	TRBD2	TGCAGTGCCCTACCTAGCGGAGACACAGATACGCAGTATTTT	CSALPSGDTDTQYF
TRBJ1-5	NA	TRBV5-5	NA	TGTGCCAGCAGTAGAACAGATCCTAGAACCAATCAGCCCCAGCATTTT	CASSRTDPRTNQPQHF
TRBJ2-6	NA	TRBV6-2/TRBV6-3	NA	TGTGCCAGCACCCCGGCCTTATCTGGGGCCAACGTCCTGACTTTC	CASTPALSGANVLTF
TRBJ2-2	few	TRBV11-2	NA	TGTGCCAGCAGCTTAGAAAAAGTCGAGAACACCGGGGAGCTGTTTTTT	CASSLEKVENTGELFF
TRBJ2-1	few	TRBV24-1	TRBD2	TGTGCCACCAGTGATCCGGGACTAGCGGGCCACAATGAGCAGTTCTTC	CATSDPGLAGHNEQFF
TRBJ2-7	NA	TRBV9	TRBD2	TGTGCCAGCAGCGTCGCCGGGACTAGCGGCTACGAGCAGTACTTC	CASSVAGTSGYEQYF
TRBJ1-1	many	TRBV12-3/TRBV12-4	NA	TGTGCCAGCAGTTTCAAGCAGAACACTGAAGCTTTCTTT	CASSFKQNTEAFF
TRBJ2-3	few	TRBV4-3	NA	TGCGCCAGCAGCCAAGATCCCACCGCCACAGATACGCAGTATTTT	CASSQDPTATDTQYF
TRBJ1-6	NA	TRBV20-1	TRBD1	TGCAGTGTCCCGGGAACAGGGGTCCTCCACTTT	CSVPGTGVLHF
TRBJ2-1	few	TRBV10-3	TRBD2	TGTGCCATCGGGTCTAGCGGGGGCGATTACAATGAGCAGTTCTTC	CAIGSSGGDYNEQFF
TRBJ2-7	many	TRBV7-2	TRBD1	TGTGCCAGCAGCGCAGGGACAGCTCGCGAGCAGTACTTC	CASSAGTAREQYF
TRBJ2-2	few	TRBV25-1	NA	TGTGCCAGCAGTGAATTCGGAGGGAAAGAGGAGCTGTTTTTT	CASSEFGGKEELFF
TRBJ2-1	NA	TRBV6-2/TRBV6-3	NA	TGTGCCAGCAGCACCCCGCTAGGACTAAACTTCAATGAGCAGTTCTTC	CASSTPLGLNFNEQFF
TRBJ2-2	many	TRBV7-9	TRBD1	TGTGCCGTTGAAAGGTTCGACAGGGCCGATGATTGGGCCACCGGGGAGCTGTTTTTT	CAVERFDRADDWATGELFF
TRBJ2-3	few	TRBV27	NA	TGTGCCAGCAGTTTAGGTAAAATAACGCAGTATTTT	CASSLGKITQYF
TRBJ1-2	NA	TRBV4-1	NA	TGCGCCAGCAGCCAAGGGGGAACCTCCTATGGCTACACCTTC	CASSQGGTSYGYTF
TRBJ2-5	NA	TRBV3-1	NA	TGTGCCAGCAGCCGGTCTCCCCCGGGACACGGTCCAGAGACCCAGTACTTC	CASSRSPPGHGPETQYF
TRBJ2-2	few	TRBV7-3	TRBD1	TGTGCCAGCAGCTTAATCCCCGGACAGGCGACCGGGGAGCTGTTTTTT	CASSLIPGQATGELFF
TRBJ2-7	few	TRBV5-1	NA	TGCGCCAGCAGCCTAGCCGGGACAACCATCTACGAGCAGTACTTC	CASSLAGTTIYEQYF
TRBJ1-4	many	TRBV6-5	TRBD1	TGTGCCAGCAGAGACAGGGGAGAAAAACTGTTTTTT	CASRDRGEKLFF
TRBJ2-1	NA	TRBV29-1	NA	TGCAGCTTCACAGATTACAATGAGCAGTTCTTC	CSFTDYNEQFF
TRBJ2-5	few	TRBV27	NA	TGTGCCAGCAGTATCAGCCGGGGAGAGACCCAGTACTTC	CASSISRGETQYF
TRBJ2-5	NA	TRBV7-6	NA	TGTGCCAGCAGCTTACTAGCGAAAGAGACCCAGTACTTC	CASSLLAKETQYF
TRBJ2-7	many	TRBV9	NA	TGTGCCAGCAGCGTAGCTAGCAGGGGGGAGGAGCAGTACTTC	CASSVASRGEEQYF